Listed below are T cell receptor beta chains from one sample, sequenced in a study of shared clonotypes between healthy human individuals. The data were produced by immunoSEQ multiplex PCR, yet TCRdb's version contains in-frame clones alone and is incomplete. The data show about 680,000 clones, about 78% seen once. Sequenced: memory CD4+ T cells sorted from blood. The receptor set was obtained from a woman aged 30 to 39 in good health. Both conserved end residues are part of each CDR3. The D gene is left open where the match is weak. The size field is filled for only some rows; it gives once, few, many or a size class.

d_call: TRBD1
v_call: TRBV18
j_call: TRBJ2-1
clone_size: .
cdr3_length: 14
cdr3_aa: CASSLGQGNNEQFF
cdr3_nt: TGTGCCAGCTCCCTGGGACAGGGGAATAATGAGCAGTTCTTC

d_call: .
v_call: TRBV9
j_call: TRBJ2-1
clone_size: .
cdr3_length: 15
cdr3_aa: CASSVGGPSYNEQFF
cdr3_nt: TGTGCCAGCAGCGTAGGCGGGCCCTCCTACAATGAGCAGTTCTTC

d_call: TRBD2
v_call: TRBV15
j_call: TRBJ2-7
clone_size: .
cdr3_length: 16
cdr3_aa: CATSDLVAGASYEQYF
cdr3_nt: TGTGCCACCAGCGACCTTGTAGCGGGAGCTAGCTACGAGCAGTACTTC

d_call: TRBD1
v_call: TRBV28
j_call: TRBJ2-1
clone_size: .
cdr3_length: 15
cdr3_aa: CASSRQGAVVYEQFF
cdr3_nt: TGTGCCAGCTCTCGACAGGGGGCGGTTGTCTATGAGCAGTTCTTC

d_call: TRBD1
v_call: TRBV27
j_call: TRBJ2-1
clone_size: .
cdr3_length: 15
cdr3_aa: CASSQGGISYNEQFF
cdr3_nt: TGTGCCAGCAGTCAAGGGGGCATCTCCTACAATGAGCAGTTCTTC

d_call: .
v_call: TRBV5-5
j_call: TRBJ1-1
clone_size: .
cdr3_length: 16
cdr3_aa: CASSLSLASGHTEAFF
cdr3_nt: TGTGCCAGCAGCTTGTCACTAGCTTCAGGGCACACTGAAGCTTTCTTT

d_call: .
v_call: TRBV19
j_call: TRBJ1-5
clone_size: few
cdr3_length: 13
cdr3_aa: CASRSVLNQPQHF
cdr3_nt: TGTGCCAGTCGGAGTGTTTTAAATCAGCCCCAGCATTTT

d_call: .
v_call: TRBV6-1
j_call: TRBJ1-2
clone_size: .
cdr3_length: 11
cdr3_aa: CASTDGIGYTF
cdr3_nt: TGTGCCAGCACCGACGGAATTGGCTACACCTTC

d_call: .
v_call: TRBV2
j_call: TRBJ1-5
clone_size: .
cdr3_length: 15
cdr3_aa: CASSEGVTANQPQHF
cdr3_nt: TGTGCCAGCAGTGAAGGGGTGACAGCTAATCAGCCCCAGCATTTT

d_call: .
v_call: TRBV4-1
j_call: TRBJ2-7
clone_size: .
cdr3_length: 14
cdr3_aa: CASSQGWESYEQYF
cdr3_nt: TGCGCCAGCAGCCAAGGCTGGGAGTCCTACGAGCAGTACTTC

d_call: .
v_call: TRBV11-2
j_call: TRBJ2-7
clone_size: .
cdr3_length: 13
cdr3_aa: CASSPIGLHEQYF
cdr3_nt: TGTGCCAGCAGCCCCATCGGGCTCCACGAGCAGTACTTC

d_call: .
v_call: TRBV2
j_call: TRBJ2-3
clone_size: few
cdr3_length: 14
cdr3_aa: CASSERGRTDTQYF
cdr3_nt: TGTGCCAGCAGTGAACGGGGGCGCACAGATACGCAGTATTTT

d_call: .
v_call: TRBV2
j_call: TRBJ2-2
clone_size: many
cdr3_length: 14
cdr3_aa: CASRRTANTGELFF
cdr3_nt: TGTGCCAGCAGGCGGACTGCGAACACCGGGGAGCTGTTTTTT

d_call: .
v_call: TRBV5-4
j_call: TRBJ1-2
clone_size: .
cdr3_length: 15
cdr3_aa: CASSFNAAAGYGYTF
cdr3_nt: TGTGCCAGCAGCTTTAACGCGGCGGCGGGCTATGGCTACACCTTC

d_call: .
v_call: TRBV7-9
j_call: TRBJ2-5
clone_size: .
cdr3_length: 16
cdr3_aa: CASRLDLGSWTGAQYF
cdr3_nt: TGTGCCAGCAGGCTAGATTTGGGCTCATGGACTGGGGCCCAGTACTTC

d_call: .
v_call: TRBV5-4
j_call: TRBJ1-2
clone_size: .
cdr3_length: 14
cdr3_aa: CASSLETGGDGYTF
cdr3_nt: TGTGCCAGCAGTTTGGAGACAGGAGGAGATGGCTACACCTTC

d_call: .
v_call: TRBV5-5
j_call: TRBJ2-2
clone_size: once
cdr3_length: 15
cdr3_aa: CASSRGDSNTGELFF
cdr3_nt: TGTGCCAGCAGCCGCGGGGACTCCAACACCGGGGAGCTGTTTTTT

d_call: .
v_call: TRBV11-3
j_call: TRBJ1-1
clone_size: .
cdr3_length: 15
cdr3_aa: CASSPAGTPNTEAFF
cdr3_nt: TGTGCCAGCAGCCCAGCTGGGACACCTAACACTGAAGCTTTCTTT

d_call: .
v_call: TRBV7-2
j_call: TRBJ2-5
clone_size: once
cdr3_length: 14
cdr3_aa: CASSPGDRGETQYF
cdr3_nt: TGTGCCAGCAGCCCCGGAGACCGGGGAGAGACCCAGTACTTC

d_call: TRBD2
v_call: TRBV5-1
j_call: TRBJ2-1
clone_size: many
cdr3_length: 16
cdr3_aa: CASRRLAGARRDEQFF
cdr3_nt: TGCGCCAGCAGGAGGCTAGCGGGAGCCCGGCGGGATGAGCAGTTCTTC

d_call: TRBD2
v_call: TRBV18
j_call: TRBJ2-1
clone_size: .
cdr3_length: 16
cdr3_aa: CASSPLTSGGYNEQFF
cdr3_nt: TGTGCCAGCTCACCCCTGACTAGCGGGGGATACAATGAGCAGTTCTTC

d_call: .
v_call: TRBV7-2
j_call: TRBJ1-1
clone_size: .
cdr3_length: 13
cdr3_aa: CASSLAGATEAFF
cdr3_nt: TGTGCCAGCAGCTTAGCGGGGGCCACTGAAGCTTTCTTT

d_call: .
v_call: TRBV5-1
j_call: TRBJ1-1
clone_size: .
cdr3_length: 15
cdr3_aa: CASSLGVLEGRTVFF
cdr3_nt: TGCGCCAGCAGCTTGGGGGTGTTGGAAGGGAGAACGGTTTTCTTT

d_call: .
v_call: TRBV6-5
j_call: TRBJ2-7
clone_size: .
cdr3_length: 15
cdr3_aa: CASSYRTERSYEQYF
cdr3_nt: TGTGCCAGCAGCTATAGGACTGAGAGGTCCTACGAGCAGTACTTC

d_call: .
v_call: TRBV7-2
j_call: TRBJ2-2
clone_size: .
cdr3_length: 17
cdr3_aa: CASSSTRLGANTGELFF
cdr3_nt: TGTGCCAGCAGCTCAACGCGCTTGGGGGCGAACACCGGGGAGCTGTTTTTT

d_call: .
v_call: TRBV19
j_call: TRBJ1-5
clone_size: once
cdr3_length: 13
cdr3_aa: CASSTRRNQPQHF
cdr3_nt: TGTGCCAGTAGTACCCGACGGAATCAGCCCCAGCATTTT

d_call: .
v_call: TRBV2
j_call: TRBJ1-1
clone_size: few
cdr3_length: 14
cdr3_aa: CASSEDRPNTEAFF
cdr3_nt: TGTGCCAGCAGTGAAGACAGGCCGAACACTGAAGCTTTCTTT

d_call: TRBD1
v_call: TRBV28
j_call: TRBJ1-2
clone_size: .
cdr3_length: 13
cdr3_aa: CASSLKGARGYTF
cdr3_nt: TGTGCCAGCAGTTTAAAGGGGGCGCGGGGCTACACCTTC

d_call: .
v_call: TRBV19
j_call: TRBJ1-2
clone_size: .
cdr3_length: 13
cdr3_aa: CASSSNRHYGYTF
cdr3_nt: TGTGCCAGTAGTTCAAACAGACACTATGGCTACACCTTC

d_call: .
v_call: TRBV11-3
j_call: TRBJ2-1
clone_size: once
cdr3_length: 15
cdr3_aa: CASSVDGSSYNEQFF
cdr3_nt: TGTGCCAGCAGTGTCGACGGGAGCTCCTACAATGAGCAGTTCTTC

d_call: .
v_call: TRBV2
j_call: TRBJ1-5
clone_size: many
cdr3_length: 13
cdr3_aa: CASKGNSNQPQHF
cdr3_nt: TGTGCCAGCAAGGGGAATAGCAATCAGCCCCAGCATTTT

d_call: .
v_call: TRBV19
j_call: TRBJ2-1
clone_size: few
cdr3_length: 13
cdr3_aa: CASTNPGYDEQFF
cdr3_nt: TGTGCCAGTACCAATCCCGGGTATGATGAGCAGTTCTTC

d_call: .
v_call: TRBV19
j_call: TRBJ2-1
clone_size: .
cdr3_length: 14
cdr3_aa: CASLRGPSYNEQFF
cdr3_nt: TGTGCCAGTCTACGGGGGCCCTCCTACAATGAGCAGTTCTTC

d_call: TRBD2
v_call: TRBV6-5
j_call: TRBJ2-7
clone_size: few
cdr3_length: 14
cdr3_aa: CASSYSGYGYEQYF
cdr3_nt: TGTGCCAGCAGCTATAGCGGGTATGGGTACGAGCAGTACTTC

d_call: .
v_call: TRBV7-3
j_call: TRBJ2-5
clone_size: .
cdr3_length: 14
cdr3_aa: CASSLNSGEETQYF
cdr3_nt: TGTGCCAGCAGCTTAAATTCGGGGGAGGAGACCCAGTACTTC

d_call: .
v_call: TRBV28
j_call: TRBJ1-2
clone_size: .
cdr3_length: 15
cdr3_aa: CASSFTFYAGYGYTF
cdr3_nt: TGTGCCAGCAGTTTTACTTTTTATGCGGGGTATGGCTACACCTTC

d_call: TRBD1
v_call: TRBV13
j_call: TRBJ2-5
clone_size: .
cdr3_length: 14
cdr3_aa: CASSLGDRAKTQYF
cdr3_nt: TGTGCCAGCAGCCTAGGGGACAGGGCTAAGACCCAGTACTTC

d_call: .
v_call: TRBV19
j_call: TRBJ1-2
clone_size: few
cdr3_length: 12
cdr3_aa: CAGAEINYGYTF
cdr3_nt: TGTGCCGGGGCGGAAATTAACTATGGCTACACCTTC

d_call: TRBD2
v_call: TRBV29-1
j_call: TRBJ2-3
clone_size: few
cdr3_length: 14
cdr3_aa: CSVRLAGAPDTQYF
cdr3_nt: TGCAGCGTTCGGCTAGCGGGAGCCCCAGATACGCAGTATTTT

d_call: TRBD2
v_call: TRBV18
j_call: TRBJ2-7
clone_size: .
cdr3_length: 14
cdr3_aa: CASSLTSGRGEQYF
cdr3_nt: TGTGCCAGCTCCCTAACTAGCGGGAGAGGGGAGCAGTACTTC

d_call: TRBD1
v_call: TRBV5-4
j_call: TRBJ1-1
clone_size: .
cdr3_length: 14
cdr3_aa: CASSWTGANTEAFF
cdr3_nt: TGTGCCAGCAGCTGGACAGGGGCGAACACTGAAGCTTTCTTT

d_call: TRBD1
v_call: TRBV4-2
j_call: TRBJ1-4
clone_size: few
cdr3_length: 16
cdr3_aa: CASSQPQGVGNEKLFF
cdr3_nt: TGTGCCAGCAGCCAGCCACAGGGGGTTGGGAATGAAAAACTGTTTTTT

d_call: TRBD1
v_call: TRBV28
j_call: TRBJ1-5
clone_size: .
cdr3_length: 17
cdr3_aa: CASSLWGRGPGNQPQHF
cdr3_nt: TGTGCCAGCAGTTTATGGGGCAGGGGGCCGGGCAATCAGCCCCAGCATTTT

d_call: TRBD2
v_call: TRBV6-6
j_call: TRBJ2-7
clone_size: .
cdr3_length: 13
cdr3_aa: CASTRTSGYEQYF
cdr3_nt: TGTGCCAGCACTCGGACTAGCGGTTACGAGCAGTACTTC

d_call: TRBD1
v_call: TRBV29-1
j_call: TRBJ2-5
clone_size: .
cdr3_length: 14
cdr3_aa: CSGTKTGVEETQYF
cdr3_nt: TGCAGCGGGACCAAGACAGGGGTCGAGGAGACCCAGTACTTC

d_call: TRBD2
v_call: TRBV28
j_call: TRBJ2-5
clone_size: .
cdr3_length: 14
cdr3_aa: CASSTLAPQETQYF
cdr3_nt: TGTGCCAGCAGTACACTAGCGCCTCAAGAGACCCAGTACTTC